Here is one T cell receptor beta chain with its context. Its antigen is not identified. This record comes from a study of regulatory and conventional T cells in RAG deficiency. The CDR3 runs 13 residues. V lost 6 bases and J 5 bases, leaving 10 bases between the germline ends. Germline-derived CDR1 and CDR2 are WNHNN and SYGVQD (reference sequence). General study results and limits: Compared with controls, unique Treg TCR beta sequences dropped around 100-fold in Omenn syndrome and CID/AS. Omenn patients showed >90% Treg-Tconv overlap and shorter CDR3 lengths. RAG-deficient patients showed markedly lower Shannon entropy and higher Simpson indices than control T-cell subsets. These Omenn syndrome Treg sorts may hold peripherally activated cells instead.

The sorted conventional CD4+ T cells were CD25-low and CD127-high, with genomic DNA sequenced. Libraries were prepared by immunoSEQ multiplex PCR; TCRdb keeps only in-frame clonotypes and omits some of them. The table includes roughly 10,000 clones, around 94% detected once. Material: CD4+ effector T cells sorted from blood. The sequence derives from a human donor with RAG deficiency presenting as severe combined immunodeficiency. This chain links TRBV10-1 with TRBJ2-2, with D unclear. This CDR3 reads CASRRTHTGELFF. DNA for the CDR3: TGCGCCAGCAGAAGGACGCATACCGGGGAGCTGTTTTTT.